This TCR beta chain was captured by sequencing in a study of read filtering for tumor transcriptome and immune sequencing. Study-level information: Among patients, 17 to 20 were male and more than 12 female, aged 47 to 80 (mean approximately 71). RNA-seq yielded only roughly 75 to 1273 TCR reads, IR-seq about 4.05 to 11 million. General observations from the study: IR-seq captured clonotypes deeper and more reliably than RNA-seq. Approximately 82% of IR-seq clonotypes had a single read, yet these held roughly 3.8% of reads.

The library was built from roughly 400 ng RNA with molecular barcoded adaptors for alpha/delta and beta/gamma chains. TCRdb re-derived calls from the reads in MiXCR, one entry per CDR3 protein. Here the sample spans 35,000 to 40,000 distinct CDR3 sequences, approximately 14% being singletons. This clonotype was seen many times. Its antigen is not identified. V shed 4 bases, J shed 4 bases, and the junction held 5 bases outside the gene matches. The CDR3 covers 16 residues. Germline V gene lookup returns CDR1 MNHEY and CDR2 SVGEGT. The TCR originated in a donor over 35 with multiple myeloma. The material sequenced was a population of CD138-negative cells sorted from bone marrow. J is TRBJ2-1 and V is TRBV6-2 or TRBV6-3; 12 bases match TRBD2. CDR3 residues: CASSSSTSGGYNEQFF. CDR3 sequence (DNA): TGTGCCAGCAGTTCTTCCACTAGCGGGGGGTACAATGAGCAGTTCTTC.